A selection of T cell receptor beta chains follows, all from one sample in a study of blood T cells in healthy people across ages. MiXCR, applied by TCRdb to the 5' RACE reads, yields one record per CDR3 protein. Among around 1.5 million distinct CDR3 sequences listed, around 36% were seen once. The sample taken for sequencing was blood. The receptors come from a woman aged 25 to 45 in good health. Each CDR3 is given with its conserved first and last residue. Each record gives: D gene, J gene, clone size, V gene, CDR3 DNA, CDR3 protein. D genes are given only for firm matches. Where a row states a size, it is once, few, many or the class of an expanded clone; other rows omit it.

d_call: -; j_call: TRBJ1-6; clone_size: -; v_call: TRBV4-1; cdr3_nt: TGCGCCAGCAGCCCGAGAAAACGGGGGAATAATTCACCCCTCCACTTT; cdr3_aa: CASSPRKRGNNSPLHF
d_call: -; j_call: TRBJ1-1; clone_size: few; v_call: TRBV25-1; cdr3_nt: TGTGCCAGCAGTGAAGCGGACCTATTTAACACTGAAGCTTTCTTT; cdr3_aa: CASSEADLFNTEAFF
d_call: -; j_call: TRBJ2-7; clone_size: -; v_call: TRBV5-1; cdr3_nt: TGCGCCAGCAAGGGTGGGACAAAAGACTACGAGCAGTACTTC; cdr3_aa: CASKGGTKDYEQYF
d_call: -; j_call: TRBJ2-3; clone_size: -; v_call: TRBV20-1; cdr3_nt: TGCAGTGCTAGAGATGGCGGCGGGGTGACAGATACGCAGTATTTT; cdr3_aa: CSARDGGGVTDTQYF
d_call: TRBD2; j_call: TRBJ2-7; clone_size: -; v_call: TRBV10-2; cdr3_nt: TGCGCCAGCAGTGGGAGGACTAGCCAGTTCGGCGAGCAGTACTTC; cdr3_aa: CASSGRTSQFGEQYF
d_call: TRBD2; j_call: TRBJ2-1; clone_size: -; v_call: TRBV7-2; cdr3_nt: TGTGCCAGCAGCTTAGGTTCTAGCGGGGGAGGTTTCAATGAGCAGTTCTTC; cdr3_aa: CASSLGSSGGGFNEQFF
d_call: TRBD1; j_call: TRBJ1-2; clone_size: -; v_call: TRBV7-8; cdr3_nt: TGTGCCAGCAACTTAGGTGACAGGGGATATGGCTACACCTTC; cdr3_aa: CASNLGDRGYGYTF
d_call: TRBD2; j_call: TRBJ2-7; clone_size: few; v_call: TRBV27; cdr3_nt: TGTGCCAGCAGTACCCTAGCGGGAGTAGGGTTGAGTGAGGGCCAGTACTTC; cdr3_aa: CASSTLAGVGLSEGQYF
d_call: -; j_call: TRBJ1-2; clone_size: once; v_call: TRBV4-1; cdr3_nt: TGCGCCAGCAGCCCCTCTCTTTTGACGGGGGGGCCCCCTGGCCACACCTTC; cdr3_aa: CASSPSLLTGGPPGHTF
d_call: TRBD2; j_call: TRBJ2-3; clone_size: few; v_call: TRBV20-1; cdr3_nt: TGCAGTGCTCCCCGGACTAGCGGGGGTACTATATCCACAGATACGCAGTATTTT; cdr3_aa: CSAPRTSGGTISTDTQYF
d_call: TRBD1; j_call: TRBJ2-7; clone_size: many; v_call: TRBV27; cdr3_nt: TGTGCCAGCAGCTCCAGGGGGCCCTACGAGCAGTACTTC; cdr3_aa: CASSSRGPYEQYF